The rows below give T cell receptor beta chains drawn from one sample of a study of CD8 T cells in Susac syndrome. TCRdb passed the immunoSEQ multiplex PCR reads through MiXCR, listing each CDR3 protein once. This table has about 190,000 distinct CDR3 sequences, 90% to 97% appearing once. Sequencing was carried out using CD4+ T cells from PBMCs. These receptors originate from a human donor with Susac syndrome. Both conserved end residues are part of each CDR3. A D gene is named only where the DNA matches it firmly. Clone sizes are given selectively: once, few, many, or a class where the clone is expanded.

V gene: TRBV29-1
D gene: TRBD1
J gene: TRBJ1-1
clone size: once
CDR3 DNA: TGCAGCGCCCCGGGACAGGGGAACACTGAAGCTTTCTTT
CDR3 protein: CSAPGQGNTEAFF

V gene: TRBV5-4
D gene: NA
J gene: TRBJ2-7
clone size: NA
CDR3 DNA: TGTGCCAGCAGCTTGGTGGTGGGGGGCACGGGAGAGCAGTACTTC
CDR3 protein: CASSLVVGGTGEQYF

V gene: TRBV4-2
D gene: TRBD2
J gene: TRBJ2-2
clone size: NA
CDR3 DNA: TGTGCCAGCAGCCAGAGAGCGGGGACTAGCGGGGGGGTCACCGGGGAGCTGTTTTTT
CDR3 protein: CASSQRAGTSGGVTGELFF

V gene: TRBV3-1
D gene: NA
J gene: TRBJ2-1
clone size: NA
CDR3 DNA: TGTGCCAGCAGCCAAGCGGCCTTCCGGTACCATGAGCAGTTCTTC
CDR3 protein: CASSQAAFRYHEQFF

V gene: TRBV9
D gene: TRBD1
J gene: TRBJ1-4
clone size: NA
CDR3 DNA: TGTGCCAGCAGCCAACAGGGGGCAAGATTTGAAAAACTGTTTTTT
CDR3 protein: CASSQQGARFEKLFF

V gene: TRBV7-8
D gene: TRBD2
J gene: TRBJ2-5
clone size: NA
CDR3 DNA: TGTGCCAGCAGCTTAGAGCTAGCGGGGGGCGGGTTAGAGACCCAGTACTTC
CDR3 protein: CASSLELAGGGLETQYF

V gene: TRBV19
D gene: NA
J gene: TRBJ2-3
clone size: NA
CDR3 DNA: TGTGCCAGTAGTATGTCACAGGCCTCTAGCACAGATACGCAGTATTTT
CDR3 protein: CASSMSQASSTDTQYF

V gene: TRBV5-1
D gene: NA
J gene: TRBJ1-1
clone size: NA
CDR3 DNA: TGCGCCAGCAGCTTGGTTCGGGGACGGAACACTGAAGCTTTCTTT
CDR3 protein: CASSLVRGRNTEAFF

V gene: TRBV4-2
D gene: NA
J gene: TRBJ2-7
clone size: NA
CDR3 DNA: TGTGCCAGCAGCCACACGCGTAGGGACCGGGACTTCCTCTACGAGCAGTACTTC
CDR3 protein: CASSHTRRDRDFLYEQYF

V gene: TRBV5-1
D gene: TRBD1
J gene: TRBJ1-2
clone size: NA
CDR3 DNA: TGCGCCAGCAGCTTCTTACAGGGGCAAGGCGGCTATGGCTACACCTTC
CDR3 protein: CASSFLQGQGGYGYTF

V gene: TRBV6-5
D gene: TRBD1
J gene: TRBJ2-2
clone size: NA
CDR3 DNA: TGTGCCAGCATTAGGACAGGGGCCAACACCGGGGAGCTGTTTTTT
CDR3 protein: CASIRTGANTGELFF